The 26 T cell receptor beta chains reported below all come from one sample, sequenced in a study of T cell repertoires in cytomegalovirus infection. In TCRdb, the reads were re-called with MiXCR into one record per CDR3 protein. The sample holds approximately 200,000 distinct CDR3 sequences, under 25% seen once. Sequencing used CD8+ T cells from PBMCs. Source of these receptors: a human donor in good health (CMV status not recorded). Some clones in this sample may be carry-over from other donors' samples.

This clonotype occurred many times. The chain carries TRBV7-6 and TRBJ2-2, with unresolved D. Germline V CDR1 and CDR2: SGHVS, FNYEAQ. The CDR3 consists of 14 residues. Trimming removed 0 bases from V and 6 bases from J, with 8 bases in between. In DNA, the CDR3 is TGTGCCAGCAGCTTAGCCCTGCGGCCCGGGGAGCTGTTTTTT. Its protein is CASSLALRPGELFF.

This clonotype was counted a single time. The CDR3 reads CASRNGQVPLEENTQYF. As DNA, the CDR3 is TGTGCCAGCAGGAATGGACAGGTGCCATTAGAGGAGAATACGCAGTATTTT. The chain couples TRBV6-6 to TRBJ2-3; 7 positions agree with TRBD1. The CDR3 totals 17 residues. Germline V CDR1 and CDR2: MNHNY, SVGAGI (reference sequence). V lost 6 bases to trimming and J lost 7 bases; unmatched junction nucleotides: 19.

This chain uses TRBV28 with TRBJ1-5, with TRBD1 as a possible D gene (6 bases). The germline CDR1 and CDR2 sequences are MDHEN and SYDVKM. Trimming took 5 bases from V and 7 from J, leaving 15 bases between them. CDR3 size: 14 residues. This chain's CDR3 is CASSQPGTFQPQHF. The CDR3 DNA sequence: TGTGCCAGCAGTCAACCCGGGACATTCCAGCCCCAGCATTTT.

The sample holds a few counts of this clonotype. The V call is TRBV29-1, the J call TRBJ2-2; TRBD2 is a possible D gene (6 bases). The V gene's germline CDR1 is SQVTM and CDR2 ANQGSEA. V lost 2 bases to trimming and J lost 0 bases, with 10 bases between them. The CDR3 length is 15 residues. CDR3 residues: CSVELAGTNTGELFF. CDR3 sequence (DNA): TGCAGCGTTGAATTGGCGGGGACGAACACCGGGGAGCTGTTTTTT.

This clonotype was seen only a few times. As DNA, the CDR3 is TGTGCCAGTAGTGGCCGATTGAACCAAGAGACCCAGTACTTC. Amino acid sequence: CASSGRLNQETQYF. The J gene is TRBJ2-5, the V gene TRBV19; D is uncertain. Per the germline V gene, CDR1 is LNHDA and CDR2 is SQIVND (reference sequence). V lost 5 bases and J lost 0, with 10 bases in between. The CDR3 spans 14 residues.

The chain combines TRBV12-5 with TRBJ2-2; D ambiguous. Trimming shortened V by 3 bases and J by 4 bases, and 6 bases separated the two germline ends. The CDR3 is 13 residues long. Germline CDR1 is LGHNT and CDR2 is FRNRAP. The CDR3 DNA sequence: TGTGCTAGTGGTTTTCTCCCCACCGGGGAGCTGTTTTTT. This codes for CASGFLPTGELFF.

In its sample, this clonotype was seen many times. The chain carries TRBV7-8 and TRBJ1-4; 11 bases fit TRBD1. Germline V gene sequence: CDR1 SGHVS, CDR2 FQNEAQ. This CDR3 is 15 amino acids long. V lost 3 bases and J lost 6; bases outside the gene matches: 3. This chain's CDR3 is CASSFPGQGDEKLFF. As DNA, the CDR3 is TGTGCCAGCAGCTTTCCGGGACAGGGGGATGAAAAACTGTTTTTT.

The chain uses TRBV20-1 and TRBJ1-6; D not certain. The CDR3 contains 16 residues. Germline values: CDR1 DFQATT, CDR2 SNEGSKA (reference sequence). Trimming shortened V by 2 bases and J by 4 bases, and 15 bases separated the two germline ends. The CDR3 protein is CSARQTMGKYNSPLHF. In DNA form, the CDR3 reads TGCAGTGCTAGACAAACCATGGGAAAATATAATTCACCCCTCCACTTT.

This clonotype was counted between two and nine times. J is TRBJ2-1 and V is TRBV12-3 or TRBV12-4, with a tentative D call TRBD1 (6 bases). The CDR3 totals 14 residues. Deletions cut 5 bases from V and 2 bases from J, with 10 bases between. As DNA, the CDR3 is TGTGCCAGCAGTCCCGGACAGCCCTACAATGAGCAGTTCTTC. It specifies CASSPGQPYNEQFF.

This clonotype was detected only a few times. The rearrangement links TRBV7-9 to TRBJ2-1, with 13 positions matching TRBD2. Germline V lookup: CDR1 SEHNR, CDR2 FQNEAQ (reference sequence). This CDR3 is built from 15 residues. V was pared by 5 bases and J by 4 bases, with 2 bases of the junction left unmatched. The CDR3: CASSAGLAGYNEQFF. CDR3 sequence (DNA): TGTGCCAGCAGCGCGGGACTAGCGGGGTACAATGAGCAGTTCTTC.

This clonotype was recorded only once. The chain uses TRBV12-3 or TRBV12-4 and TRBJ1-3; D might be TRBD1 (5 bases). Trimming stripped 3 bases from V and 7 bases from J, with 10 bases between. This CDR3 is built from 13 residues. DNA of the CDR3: TGTGCCAGCAGTTTCGCAGGGTTGAACACCATATATTTT. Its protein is CASSFAGLNTIYF.

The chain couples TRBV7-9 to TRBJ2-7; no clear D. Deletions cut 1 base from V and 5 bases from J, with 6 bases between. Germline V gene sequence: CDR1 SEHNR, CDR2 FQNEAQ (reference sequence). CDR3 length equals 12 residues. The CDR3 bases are TGTGCCAGCAGCTTAGTGGAGAACGAGCAGTACTTC. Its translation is CASSLVENEQYF. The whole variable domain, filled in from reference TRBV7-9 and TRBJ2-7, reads DTGVSQNPRHKITKRGQNVTFRCDPISEHNRLYWYRQTLGQGPEFLTYFQNEAQLEKSRLLSDRFSAERPKGSFSTLEIQRTEQGDSAMYLCASSLVENEQYFGPGTRLTVT.

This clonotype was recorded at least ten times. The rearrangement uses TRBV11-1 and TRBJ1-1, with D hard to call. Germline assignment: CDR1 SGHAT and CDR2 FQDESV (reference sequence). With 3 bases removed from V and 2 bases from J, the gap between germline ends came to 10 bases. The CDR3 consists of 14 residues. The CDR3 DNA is TGTGCCAGCAGCTTTCAACAGTTCAACACTGAAGCTTTCTTT. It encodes CASSFQQFNTEAFF. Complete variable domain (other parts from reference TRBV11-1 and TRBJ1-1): EAEVAQSPRYKITEKSQAVAFWCDPISGHATLYWYRQILGQGPELLVQFQDESVVDDSQLPKDRFSAERLKGVDSTLKIQPAELGDSAMYLCASSFQQFNTEAFFGQGTRLTVV.

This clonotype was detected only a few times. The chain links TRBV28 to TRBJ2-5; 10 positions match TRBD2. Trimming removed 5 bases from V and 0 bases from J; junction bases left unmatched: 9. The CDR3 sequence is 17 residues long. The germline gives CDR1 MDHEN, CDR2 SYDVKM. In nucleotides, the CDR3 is TGTGCCAGCAGTGGGGTAGCGGGGGGAATGTACCAAGAGACCCAGTACTTC. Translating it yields CASSGVAGGMYQETQYF.

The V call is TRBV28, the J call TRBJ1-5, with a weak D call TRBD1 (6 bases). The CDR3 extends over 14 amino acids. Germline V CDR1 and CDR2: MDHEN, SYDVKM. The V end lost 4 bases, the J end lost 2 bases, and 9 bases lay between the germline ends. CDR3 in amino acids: CASSSWTGNQPQHF. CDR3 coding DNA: TGTGCCAGCAGTTCGTGGACAGGCAATCAGCCCCAGCATTTT.

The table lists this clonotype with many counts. CDR3 coding DNA: TGTGCCAGCAGCTTAGAATGGGGCGCTTATTATGGCTACACCTTC. Translating it yields CASSLEWGAYYGYTF. V is TRBV7-8 and J is TRBJ1-2; TRBD1 might be the D (5 bases). Per the germline V gene, CDR1 is SGHVS and CDR2 is FQNEAQ. The V gene lost 1 base and the J gene lost 5 bases, with 14 bases spanning the gap. This CDR3 is 15 amino acids long.

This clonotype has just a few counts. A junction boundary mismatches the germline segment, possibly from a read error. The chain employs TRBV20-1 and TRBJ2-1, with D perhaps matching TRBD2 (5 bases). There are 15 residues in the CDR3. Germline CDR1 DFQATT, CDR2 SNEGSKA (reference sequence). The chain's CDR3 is CSARGPRQLYNEQFF. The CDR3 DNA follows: TGCAGTGCGAGAGGGCCGCGCCAACTCTACAATGAGCAGTTCTTC.

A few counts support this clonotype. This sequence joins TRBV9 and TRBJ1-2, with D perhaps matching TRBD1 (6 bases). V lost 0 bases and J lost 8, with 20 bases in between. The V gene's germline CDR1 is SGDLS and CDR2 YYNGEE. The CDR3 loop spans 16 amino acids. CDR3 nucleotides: TGTGCCAGCAGCGTAGACCCATCGCCAGGGGAGTTCGGCTACACCTTC. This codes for CASSVDPSPGEFGYTF.

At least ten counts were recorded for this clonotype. The CDR3 is CASSPQQNTEAFF. CDR3 DNA sequence: TGTGCCAGCAGCCCCCAGCAGAACACTGAAGCTTTCTTT. This chain joins TRBV7-2 and TRBJ1-1; D is uncertain. CDR3 length: 13 amino acids. Germline V CDR1 and CDR2: SGHTA, FQGNSA. Trimming pared 5 bases from V and 1 base from J, leaving 8 bases between.

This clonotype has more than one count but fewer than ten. This CDR3 reads CASTEDRELFF. The DNA for the CDR3 is TGTGCCAGCACCGAGGACAGAGAACTGTTTTTT. The chain has TRBV28 and TRBJ1-4, with D perhaps matching TRBD1 (6 bases). The CDR3 extends over 11 amino acids. From germline, CDR1 is MDHEN and CDR2 SYDVKM. Trimming removed 7 bases from V and 12 bases from J, with 12 bases in between.

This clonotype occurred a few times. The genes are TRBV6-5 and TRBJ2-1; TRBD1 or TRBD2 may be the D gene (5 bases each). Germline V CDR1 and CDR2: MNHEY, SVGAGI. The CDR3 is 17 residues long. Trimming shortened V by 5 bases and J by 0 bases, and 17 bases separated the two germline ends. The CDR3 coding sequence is TGTGCCAGCAGTACCTCAGGGACCTCAATCTCCTACAATGAGCAGTTCTTC. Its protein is CASSTSGTSISYNEQFF.

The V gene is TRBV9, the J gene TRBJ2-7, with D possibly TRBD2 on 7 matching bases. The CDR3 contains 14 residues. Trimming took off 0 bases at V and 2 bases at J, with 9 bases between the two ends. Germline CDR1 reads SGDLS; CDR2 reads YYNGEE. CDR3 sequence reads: CASSVGEGAYEQYF. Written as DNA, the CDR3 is TGTGCCAGCAGCGTAGGGGAGGGGGCCTACGAGCAGTACTTC.

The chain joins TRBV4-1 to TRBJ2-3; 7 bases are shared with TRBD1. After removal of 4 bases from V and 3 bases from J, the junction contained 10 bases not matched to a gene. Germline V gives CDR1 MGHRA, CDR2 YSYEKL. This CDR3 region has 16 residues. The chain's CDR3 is CASSPIPDRPTDTQYF. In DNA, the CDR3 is TGCGCCAGCAGCCCTATCCCGGACAGGCCGACAGATACGCAGTATTTT.

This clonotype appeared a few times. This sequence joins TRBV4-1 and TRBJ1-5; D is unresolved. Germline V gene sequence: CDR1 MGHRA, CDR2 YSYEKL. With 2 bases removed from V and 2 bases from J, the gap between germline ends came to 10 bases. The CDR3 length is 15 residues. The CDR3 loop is CASSQRLDRNQPQHF. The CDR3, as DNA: TGCGCCAGCAGCCAACGATTGGATCGCAATCAGCCCCAGCATTTT.

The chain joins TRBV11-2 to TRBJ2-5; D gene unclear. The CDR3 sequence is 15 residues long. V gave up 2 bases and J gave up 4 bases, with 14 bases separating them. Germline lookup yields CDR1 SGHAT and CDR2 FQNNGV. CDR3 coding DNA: TGTGCCAGCAGCTTAAATGGATCCCCGGGAGAGACCCAGTACTTC. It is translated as CASSLNGSPGETQYF.

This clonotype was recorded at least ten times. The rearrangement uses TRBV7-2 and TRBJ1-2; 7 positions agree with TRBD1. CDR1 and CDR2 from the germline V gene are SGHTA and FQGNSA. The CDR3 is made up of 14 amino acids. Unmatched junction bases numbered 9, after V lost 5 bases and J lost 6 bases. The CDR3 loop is CASSPYDRADGYTF. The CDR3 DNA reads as TGTGCCAGCAGCCCCTACGACAGGGCGGATGGCTACACCTTC.